The T cell receptor beta chain described here comes from a study of identical twins. Using its own MiXCR run on the 5' RACE reads, TCRdb lists one record per CDR3 protein. Altogether about 890,000 distinct CDR3 sequences are present, around an eighth being singletons, with the ten largest covering roughly 1.6%. General observations from the study: Out-of-frame alpha sequences that twins shared showed excess low generation probability.

CDR1 is SGDLS, CDR2 YYNGEE, per germline. Trimming pared 1 base from V and 1 base from J, leaving 5 bases between. The CDR3 consists of 13 residues. Comments on this clonotype: The antigen is not known.

These sequences were also reported in another study, on yellow fever vaccine responses in identical twins. That work contributes: Twins reportedly showed a vaccine T cell response that seemed partly convergent and partly personalized.

This clonotype was sampled from a woman aged 18-29 years in good health. This sequence joins TRBV9 and TRBJ1-1; D remains unclear. Sequencing was carried out using PBMCs. The DNA of the CDR3 is TGTGCCAGCAGCGTAAAACAGAACACTGAAGCTTTCTTT. This translates into CASSVKQNTEAFF.